This T cell receptor beta chain was captured in a study of cytomegalovirus exposure and HLA in healthy donors. Broader study findings: A later analysis linked a missense DCLRE1C variant to TCR beta V- and J-gene trimming. Researchers counted about 150 TCR beta chains as cytomegalovirus-associated. HLA-A and HLA-B allele assignments for most subjects were reportedly predicted accurately using TCR beta sequences.

V was pared by 4 bases and J by 2 bases, with 6 bases of the junction left unmatched. The CDR3 length is 17 residues. Germline CDR1 SGHNT, CDR2 YYREEE (reference sequence). Primers included in the PCR were 60 Vbeta and 13 Jbeta primers. Assay: immunoSEQ multiplex PCR; the TCRdb copy retains only in-frame clones and omits some. The sample includes hundreds of thousands of clones, around 66% of them seen just once. Note on this clone: The antigen is unknown.

Sequenced: PBMCs. The sequence was obtained from a female donor in good health and CMV-seronegative. V usage is TRBV5-4 and J usage is TRBJ2-5; 15 nucleotides line up with TRBD2. The CDR3 bases are TGTGCCAGCAGCCGACGGACTAGCGGGAGGGGGCAAGAGACCCAGTACTTC. The encoded protein is CASSRRTSGRGQETQYF.